These 12 T cell receptor beta chains originate from one sample sequenced in a study of blood T cell repertoires in COVID-19. Assay used: immunoSEQ multiplex PCR; TCRdb lists only in-frame clones, some missing. This table holds about 200,000 clones, around 85% found once. Sequencing was carried out using peripheral blood. The source is a woman in her seventies with COVID-19, enrolled during active disease.

The V and J genes are TRBV2 and TRBJ1-2; D is unresolved. Trimming took 8 bases from V and 5 from J, leaving 12 bases between them. Germline CDR1 SNHLY, CDR2 FYNNEI. This CDR3 has 12 residues. This CDR3 is CASLGYGYGYTF. The CDR3 bases are TGTGCCAGCCTAGGATATGGATATGGCTACACCTTC.

CDR3 bases: TGTGCCAGCAGCTTCGGCGGACTTAGCACAGATACGCAGTATTTT. Translated: CASSFGGLSTDTQYF. The V gene is TRBV11-3, the J gene TRBJ2-3; possible D gene TRBD2, 5 bases. The V gene lost 3 bases and the J gene lost 0 bases, with 10 bases spanning the gap. The CDR3 is made up of 15 amino acids. Per germline, CDR1 SGHNT and CDR2 YENEEA.

J is TRBJ1-1 and V is TRBV19; D is possibly TRBD1 (5 bases). Trimming removed 7 bases at V and 5 bases at J, with 23 bases between. The CDR3 runs to 16 residues. Germline values: CDR1 LNHDA, CDR2 SQIVND (reference sequence). The CDR3 sequence is CASIKGTGRSSTEAFF. Here the CDR3 DNA reads TGTGCCAGTATCAAGGGGACGGGGAGGAGTAGTACTGAAGCTTTCTTT. Supplemented by reference TRBV19 and TRBJ1-1, the full variable domain reads DGGITQSPKYLFRKEGQNVTLSCEQNLNHDAMYWYRQDPGQGLRLIYYSQIVNDFQKGDIAEGYSVSREKKESFPLTVTSAQKNPTAFYLCASIKGTGRSSTEAFFGQGTRLTVV.

This clone was seen a handful of times. The rearrangement joins TRBV4-3 to TRBJ1-4, with TRBD1 matching 8 bases. From germline, CDR1 is LGHNA and CDR2 YSLEER. With V trimmed by 4 bases and J by 7 bases, 2 bases remained unmatched. This CDR3 has 13 amino acids. The CDR3 nucleotides read TGCGCCAGCAGCCTGGGGACAGGTGAAAAACTGTTTTTT. Amino acid sequence: CASSLGTGEKLFF.

The chain has TRBV6-1 and TRBJ1-1; 9 nucleotides match TRBD1. Trimming at V came to 0 bases and at J to 5 bases, leaving 4 bases not matched to a gene. There are 15 residues in the CDR3. Germline CDR1 is MNHNS and CDR2 is SASEGT. CDR3 in DNA: TGTGCCAGCAGTGAAGCGGGGACAGGGCTAACTGAAGCTTTCTTT. Protein: CASSEAGTGLTEAFF.

The chain has TRBV14 and TRBJ2-7, with TRBD1 identical over 7 bases. Per the germline V gene, CDR1 is SGHDN and CDR2 is FVKESK. Trimming took 3 bases from V and 3 from J; bases not matched to a gene: 11. The length of the CDR3 is 16 residues. CDR3 sequence (DNA): TGTGCCAGCAGCCAGTCGCTAGGGACAGCTTTCTACGAGCAGTACTTC. Translation gives CASSQSLGTAFYEQYF.

This clone was recorded once. This chain connects TRBV28 to TRBJ2-5, with a possible D match to TRBD2 (7 bases). The CDR3 runs to 15 residues. Trimming removed 11 bases from V and 2 bases from J, with 21 bases in between. The germline CDR1 and CDR2 sequences are MDHEN and SYDVKM. The CDR3 loop is CASSIGGGGQETQYF. The CDR3 DNA sequence: TGTGCCTCCTCCATAGGGGGGGGTGGACAAGAGACCCAGTACTTC. The complete variable domain, with remaining parts taken from reference TRBV28 and TRBJ2-5, reads DVKVTQSSRYLVKRTGEKVFLECVQDMDHENMFWYRQDPGLGLRLIYFSYDVKMKEKGDIPEGYSVSREKKERFSLILESASTNQTSMYLCASSIGGGGQETQYFGPGTRLLVL.

This clone appeared once. This chain connects TRBV19 to TRBJ1-2, with D tentatively TRBD1 (6 bases). This CDR3 has 11 residues. With 6 bases removed from V and 6 bases from J, the gap between germline ends came to 8 bases. The germline gives CDR1 LNHDA, CDR2 SQIVND (reference sequence). The DNA for the CDR3 is TGTGCCAGTAGAGGGGGAGATGGCTACACCTTC. Translating it yields CASRGGDGYTF.

This rearrangement joins TRBV7-2 to TRBJ1-5; 9 nucleotides line up with TRBD1. The CDR3 sequence is 15 residues long. Germline loops: CDR1 SGHTA, CDR2 FQGNSA. V lost 5 bases and J lost 2; bases outside the gene matches: 4. CDR3 sequence (DNA): TGTGCCAGCAGCCGGGACAGGGATCGCAATCAGCCCCAGCATTTT. This encodes CASSRDRDRNQPQHF.

J is TRBJ2-6 and V is TRBV19; TRBD1 matches at 8 bases. This CDR3 comprises 17 residues. With V trimmed by 2 bases and J by 2 bases, 5 bases remained unmatched. CDR1 and CDR2 (germline): LNHDA, SQIVND (reference sequence). For the CDR3, the DNA is TGTGCCAGTAGTATAATGCAGGGGGCGCCTGGGGCCAACGTCCTGACTTTC. Protein: CASSIMQGAPGANVLTF.

CDR3 sequence reads: CASSANSPWTALYF. The CDR3 DNA is TGTGCCAGCAGCGCCAATTCCCCCTGGACAGCCTTGTACTTC. The chain has TRBV7-9 and TRBJ2-5, with a tentative D call TRBD1 (6 bases). V dropped 5 bases and J dropped 13 bases, with 23 bases sitting between them. Germline CDR1 and CDR2: SEHNR and FQNEAQ (reference sequence). The CDR3 contains 14 residues.

This clone showed up just a few times. V and J are TRBV18 and TRBJ1-1; 7 nucleotides align to TRBD1. Germline V CDR1 and CDR2: KGHSH, LQKENI. Trimming cost V 1 base and J 1 base; bases outside gene matches: 3. The CDR3 contains 15 residues. The CDR3 is CASSPQGATNTEAFF. CDR3 DNA sequence: TGTGCCAGCTCACCACAGGGGGCGACGAACACTGAAGCTTTCTTT.